These 22 T cell receptor beta chains were all obtained from the same sample, sequenced in a study of blood T cells in healthy people across ages. Next came a second PCR, run for about 7 to 12 cycles, which used a sample-barcoded 5' primer along with a J-beta primer mix. TCRdb fed the 5' RACE reads into MiXCR, producing one record per CDR3 protein. The table has roughly 1,300,000 distinct CDR3 sequences, approximately 59% seen once; the top ten hold 6.7%. The sample consisted of blood. The receptor source for this set is a man aged 18 to 29 in good health.

The CDR3: CASSSLTGSEAFF. DNA of the CDR3: TGTGCCAGCAGCTCATTGACAGGGTCTGAAGCTTTCTTT. The chain is built from TRBV7-2 and TRBJ1-1; TRBD1 matches at 7 bases. J lost 6 bases, V lost 4 bases, and 5 bases had no gene match. The CDR3 has 13 amino acids. The germline V gene has CDR1 SGHTA and CDR2 FQGNSA.

This clonotype was found once. The J gene is TRBJ2-1, the V gene TRBV27; D is undetermined. This CDR3 comprises 14 residues. The V end was cut by 5 bases, the J end by 2 bases, with 10 bases between. CDR1 and CDR2 from the germline V gene are MNHEY and SMNVEV (reference sequence). In nucleotides, the CDR3 is TGTGCCAGCAGTGTAGGGTTCACCTACAATGAGCAGTTCTTC. Its translation: CASSVGFTYNEQFF.

This sequence joins TRBV18 and TRBJ2-5; D remains ambiguous. The germline V gene encodes CDR1 KGHSH and CDR2 LQKENI. Trimming removed 2 bases from V and 0 bases from J, with 7 bases in between. The CDR3 is made up of 14 amino acids. In DNA, the CDR3 is TGTGCCAGCTCACCAAGCCCCAACCAAGAGACCCAGTACTTC. It specifies CASSPSPNQETQYF.

The genes are TRBV12-5 and TRBJ2-5; possibly TRBD1 or TRBD2 for D (7 bases each). This CDR3 contains 15 residues. The germline V gene has CDR1 LGHNT and CDR2 FRNRAP. V lost 3 bases to trimming and J lost 11 bases, with 22 bases between them. CDR3 residues: CASGLTATGRDEQYF. The CDR3 DNA is TGTGCTAGTGGTTTAACTGCGACAGGGAGGGATGAGCAGTACTTC.

The chain is built from TRBV20-1 and TRBJ1-2; D is unresolved. Trimming pared 0 bases from V and 12 bases from J, leaving 11 bases between. The CDR3 sequence is 11 residues long. The germline CDR1 and CDR2 sequences are DFQATT and SNEGSKA (reference sequence). CDR3 DNA sequence: TGCAGTGCTAGAGACCGGACTTTGAACACCTTC. Its translation: CSARDRTLNTF.

V is TRBV6-1 and J is TRBJ1-4, with TRBD1 as a possible D gene (5 bases). This CDR3 contains 16 residues. Trimming removed 4 bases at V and 0 bases at J, with 12 bases between. Germline CDR1 and CDR2: MNHNS and SASEGT. The CDR3 protein is CASSVYGGSTNEKLFF. The CDR3 region has the DNA TGTGCCAGCAGTGTATACGGGGGGTCAACTAATGAAAAACTGTTTTTT.

V gene TRBV27 combines with J gene TRBJ2-4, with D maybe TRBD1 (6 bases). The J call may not be correct, given that the DNA end is closer to TRBJ2-7. The CDR3 runs to 15 residues. Germline CDR1 and CDR2: MNHEY and SMNVEV (reference sequence). CDR3 DNA: TGTGCCAGCAGTATGACAGGTCACGTACTCGACGAGCAGTACTTC. This gives the protein CASSMTGHVLDEQYF.

This clonotype was counted a few times. The CDR3 DNA reads as TGCAGCGTTGTTGACACCGGAGATACGCAGTATTTT. Encoded protein: CSVVDTGDTQYF. The chain joins TRBV29-1 to TRBJ2-3; no clear D. CDR1 is SQVTM, CDR2 ANQGSEA, per germline. There are 12 residues in the CDR3. V gave up 4 bases and J gave up 5 bases, with 10 bases separating them.

This rearrangement joins TRBV25-1 to TRBJ1-1, with D possibly TRBD1 on 5 matching bases. V shed 8 bases and J shed 0 bases, with 19 bases lying between them. The CDR3 runs to 16 residues. Germline V gene sequence: CDR1 MGHDK, CDR2 SYGVNS. In nucleotides, the CDR3 is TGTGCCAGCTACGGGGGGAAAGGGGCCCTGAACACTGAAGCTTTCTTT. It translates to CASYGGKGALNTEAFF.

The chain has TRBV6-2 or TRBV6-3 and TRBJ2-3; D is unresolved. The CDR3 length is 18 residues. The V gene lost 2 bases and the J gene lost 6 bases, with 24 bases spanning the gap. Germline CDR1 reads MNHEY; CDR2 reads SVGEGT. CDR3 sequence: CASSYPQQDAPLVDTQYF. CDR3 in DNA: TGTGCCAGCAGTTACCCCCAGCAGGACGCCCCCCTCGTGGATACGCAGTATTTT.

This clonotype was detected only a few times. V is TRBV5-1 and J is TRBJ2-1; unclear D gene. This CDR3 contains 14 residues. Trimming took 4 bases from V and 3 from J, leaving 11 bases between them. The germline V gene encodes CDR1 SGHRS and CDR2 YFSETQ. This chain's CDR3 is CASSPDGLYNEQFF. The CDR3 bases are TGCGCCAGCAGCCCGGACGGGCTCTACAATGAGCAGTTCTTC.

Here the CDR3 DNA reads TGTGCCAGCTCACCACCGGGACTAGTAATTTCCGAGCAGTACTTC. Its translation is CASSPPGLVISEQYF. The rearrangement joins TRBV18 to TRBJ2-7, with 8 positions matching TRBD2. V was pared by 0 bases and J by 6 bases, with 7 bases of the junction left unmatched. The CDR3 loop spans 15 amino acids. Germline CDR1 reads KGHSH; CDR2 reads LQKENI.

The rearrangement uses TRBV20-1 and TRBJ2-5; 14 bases map to TRBD2. The germline CDR1 and CDR2 sequences are DFQATT and SNEGSKA (reference sequence). With V trimmed by 6 bases and J by 0 bases, 9 bases remained unmatched. The CDR3 is 17 amino acids. CDR3 nucleotide sequence: TGCAGTGCCGATCCGGGACTAGCGGGGGCGTACCAAGAGACCCAGTACTTC. Its protein is CSADPGLAGAYQETQYF.

This chain links TRBV15 with TRBJ1-6; D remains unclear. V was pared by 0 bases and J by 14 bases, with 17 bases between. CDR3 length: 15 residues. CDR1 LNHNV and CDR2 YYDKDF come from the germline V gene (reference sequence). The CDR3, as DNA: TGTGCCACCAGCAGAGATCCGGGCCCCTCCTTGACCCTCCACTTT. This gives the protein CATSRDPGPSLTLHF.

The chain is built from TRBV28 and TRBJ1-6, with a possible D match to TRBD1 (6 bases). This CDR3 region has 15 residues. CDR1 and CDR2 (germline): MDHEN, SYDVKM. V was clipped by 2 bases and J by 10 bases, with 15 bases between them. The CDR3 loop is CASSLVVQGKSPLHF. As DNA, the CDR3 is TGTGCCAGCAGTTTAGTCGTGCAGGGGAAGTCACCCCTCCACTTT.

The chain uses TRBV4-3 and TRBJ2-7, with D perhaps TRBD2 (7 bases). V was trimmed by 3 bases and J by 0 bases, leaving 12 bases between them. CDR3 length: 15 residues. In germline, CDR1 is LGHNA, CDR2 YSLEER. The CDR3 protein is CASSHLRGGSYEQYF. The CDR3 DNA sequence: TGCGCCAGCAGCCACCTGAGGGGGGGCTCCTACGAGCAGTACTTC.

This clonotype was recorded a few times. The chain recombines TRBV6-6 with TRBJ1-6; 10 nucleotides line up with TRBD1. Germline-derived CDR1 and CDR2 are MNHNY and SVGAGI (reference sequence). The CDR3 length is 16 residues. With 8 bases clipped from V and 7 bases from J, the junction kept 11 bases outside the gene matches. CDR3 sequence: CASRDRGRPINSPLHF. The CDR3 bases are TGTGCCAGCCGGGACAGGGGCCGCCCTATAAATTCACCCCTCCACTTT.

This clonotype was recorded a few times. The DNA of the CDR3 is TGCAGCGTTGGGGACGCACAAGAGACCCAGTACTTC. This codes for CSVGDAQETQYF. This chain links TRBV29-1 with TRBJ2-5; perhaps D is TRBD1 or TRBD2 (5 bases each). The V gene's germline CDR1 is SQVTM and CDR2 ANQGSEA. V lost 4 bases, J lost 2 bases, and 8 bases lay in between. This CDR3 contains 12 residues.

This clonotype was detected only a few times. At one of its ends the junction is not consistent with the germline gene, which may arise from a read error. The J gene is TRBJ2-5, the V gene TRBV25-1, with D possibly TRBD2 on 7 matching bases. Germline V CDR1 and CDR2: MGHDK, SYGVNS. This CDR3 contains 14 residues. The CDR3 coding sequence is TGTGCCAGCAGTGAAGGGGGGGCAGCGAAGGAGAACGTCTTC. Translated: CASSEGGAAKENVF. Supplemented by reference TRBV25-1 and TRBJ2-5, the full variable domain reads EADIYQTPRYLVIGTGKKITLECSQTMGHDKMYWYQQDPGMELHLIHYSYGVNSTEKGDLSSESTVSRIRTEHFPLTLESARPSHTSQYLCASSEGGAAKENVFGPGTRLLVL.

This rearrangement joins TRBV6-6 to TRBJ2-3, with a possible D match to TRBD2 (5 bases). The germline V gene encodes CDR1 MNHNY and CDR2 SVGAGI (reference sequence). The V end was cut by 8 bases, the J end by 3 bases, with 18 bases between. The CDR3 is 15 residues long. The CDR3 spells CASRHSSFGTDTQYF. The CDR3 bases are TGTGCCAGCCGTCACTCTAGCTTTGGGACAGATACGCAGTATTTT.

The CDR3 region has the DNA TGCAGTGCTCCCTCTGAAGGGGGGGAGACCCAGTACTTC. Translated, it gives CSAPSEGGETQYF. The rearrangement links TRBV20-1 to TRBJ2-7, with D tentatively TRBD1 or TRBD2 (6 bases each). TRBJ2-5 explains the end of the DNA better; the J call may be wrong. The V gene's germline CDR1 is DFQATT and CDR2 SNEGSKA (reference sequence). This CDR3 has 13 residues.

The chain couples TRBV10-3 to TRBJ2-1; no clear D gene. Germline assignment: CDR1 ENHRY and CDR2 SYGVKD. This CDR3 has 13 residues. V was trimmed by 7 bases and J by 8 bases, leaving 15 bases between them. The CDR3 protein is CAITMQVFDEQFF. The CDR3 DNA sequence: TGTGCCATCACCATGCAGGTTTTTGATGAGCAGTTCTTC.